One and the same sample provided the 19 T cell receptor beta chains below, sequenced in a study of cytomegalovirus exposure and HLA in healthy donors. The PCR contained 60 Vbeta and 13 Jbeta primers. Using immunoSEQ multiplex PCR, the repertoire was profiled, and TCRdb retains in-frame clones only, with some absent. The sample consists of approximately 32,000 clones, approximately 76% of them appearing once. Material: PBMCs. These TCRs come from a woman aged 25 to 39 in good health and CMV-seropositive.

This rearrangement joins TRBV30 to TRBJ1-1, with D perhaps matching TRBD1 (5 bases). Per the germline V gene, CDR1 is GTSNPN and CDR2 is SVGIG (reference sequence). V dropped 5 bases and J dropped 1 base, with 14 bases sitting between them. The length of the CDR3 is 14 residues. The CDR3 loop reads CAWDTGQGNTEAFF. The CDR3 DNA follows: TGTGCCTGGGACACGGGCCAGGGGAACACTGAAGCTTTCTTT.

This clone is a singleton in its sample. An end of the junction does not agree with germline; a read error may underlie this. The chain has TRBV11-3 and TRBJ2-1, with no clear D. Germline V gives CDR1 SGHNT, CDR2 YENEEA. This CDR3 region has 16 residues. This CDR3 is CARSLSVERPYNEQFF. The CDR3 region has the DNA TGTGCCCGCAGCTTAAGCGTCGAAAGGCCCTACAATGAGCAGTTCTTC. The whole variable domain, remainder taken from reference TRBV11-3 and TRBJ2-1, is EAGVVQSPRYKIIEKKQPVAFWCNPISGHNTLYWYLQNLGQGPELLIRYENEEAVDDSQLPKDRFSAERLKGVDSTLKIQPAELGDSAVYLCARSLSVERPYNEQFFGPGTRLTVL.

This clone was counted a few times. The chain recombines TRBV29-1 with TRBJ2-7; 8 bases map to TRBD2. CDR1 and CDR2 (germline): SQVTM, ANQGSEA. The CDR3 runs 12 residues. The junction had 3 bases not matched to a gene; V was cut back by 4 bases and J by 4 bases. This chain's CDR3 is CSVALAEYEQYF. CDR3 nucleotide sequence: TGCAGCGTTGCACTAGCGGAGTACGAGCAGTACTTC.

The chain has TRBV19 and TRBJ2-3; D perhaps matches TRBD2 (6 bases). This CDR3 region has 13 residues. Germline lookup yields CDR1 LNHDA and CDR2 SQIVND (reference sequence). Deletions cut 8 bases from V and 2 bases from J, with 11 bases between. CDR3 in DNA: TGTGCCAGTGCCGGGACTCACACAGATACGCAGTATTTT. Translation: CASAGTHTDTQYF. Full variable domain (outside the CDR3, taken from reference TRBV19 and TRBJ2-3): DGGITQSPKYLFRKEGQNVTLSCEQNLNHDAMYWYRQDPGQGLRLIYYSQIVNDFQKGDIAEGYSVSREKKESFPLTVTSAQKNPTAFYLCASAGTHTDTQYFGPGTRLTVL.

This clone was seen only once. Written as DNA, the CDR3 is TGCGCCAGCAGCGGTAGCGGGGGGGCCGGTTTTGAGACCCAGTACTTC. Protein: CASSGSGGAGFETQYF. The chain carries TRBV5-1 and TRBJ2-5, with 11 positions matching TRBD2. The V gene's germline CDR1 is SGHRS and CDR2 YFSETQ. This CDR3 is built from 16 residues. The V gene end was trimmed by 4 bases and the J gene end by 5 bases; junction bases not matched to a gene: 10.

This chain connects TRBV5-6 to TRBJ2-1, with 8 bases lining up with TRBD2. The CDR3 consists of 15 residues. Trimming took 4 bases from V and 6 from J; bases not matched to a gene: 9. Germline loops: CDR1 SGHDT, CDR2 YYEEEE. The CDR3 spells CASSLPAGEINEQFF. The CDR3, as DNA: TGTGCCAGCAGCCTGCCAGCGGGAGAGATCAATGAGCAGTTCTTC.

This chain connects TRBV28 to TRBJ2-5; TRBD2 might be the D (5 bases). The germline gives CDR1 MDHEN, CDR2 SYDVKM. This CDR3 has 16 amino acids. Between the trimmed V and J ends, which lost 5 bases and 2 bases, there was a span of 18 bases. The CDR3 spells CASSTELGRNQETQYF. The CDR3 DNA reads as TGTGCCAGCAGTACCGAACTAGGCCGAAATCAAGAGACCCAGTACTTC.

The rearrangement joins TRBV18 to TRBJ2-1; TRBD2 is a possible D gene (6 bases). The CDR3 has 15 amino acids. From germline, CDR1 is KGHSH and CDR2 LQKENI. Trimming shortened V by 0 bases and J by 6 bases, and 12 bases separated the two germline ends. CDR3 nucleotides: TGTGCCAGCTCACCACCGGCTAGCGCCAGCAATGAGCAGTTCTTC. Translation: CASSPPASASNEQFF.

Here the CDR3 DNA reads TGCGCCAGCAGTGGCGGACTAGCCGGAGAGCAGTACTTC. Its protein product is CASSGGLAGEQYF. V is TRBV10-1 and J is TRBJ2-7; the match to TRBD2 covers 8 bases. CDR3 length: 13 amino acids. Unmatched junction bases numbered 6, after V lost 4 bases and J lost 7 bases. Looked up from germline, CDR1 is WNHNN and CDR2 is SYGVQD (reference sequence).

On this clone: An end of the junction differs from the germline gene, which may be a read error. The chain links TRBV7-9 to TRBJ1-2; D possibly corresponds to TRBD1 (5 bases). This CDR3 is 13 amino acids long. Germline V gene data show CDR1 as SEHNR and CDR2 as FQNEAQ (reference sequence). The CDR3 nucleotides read TGTTCCAGCAGCTTAGTCGGGCCGGACAGCTACACCTTC. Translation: CSSSLVGPDSYTF.

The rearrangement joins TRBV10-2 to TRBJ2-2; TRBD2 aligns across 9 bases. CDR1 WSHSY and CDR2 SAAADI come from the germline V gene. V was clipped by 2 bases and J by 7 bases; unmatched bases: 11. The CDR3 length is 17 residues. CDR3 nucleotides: TGCGCCAGCAGTGAGACGGTTCTAGCGGGAACAGGCGGGGAGCTGTTTTTT. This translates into CASSETVLAGTGGELFF.

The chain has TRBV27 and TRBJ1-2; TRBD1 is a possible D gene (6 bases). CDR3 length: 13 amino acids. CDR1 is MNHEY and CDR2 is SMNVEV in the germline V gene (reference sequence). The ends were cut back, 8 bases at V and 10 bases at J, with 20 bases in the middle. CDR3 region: CASGYTEDSDYTF. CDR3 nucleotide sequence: TGTGCCAGCGGATATACCGAGGACAGTGACTACACCTTC.

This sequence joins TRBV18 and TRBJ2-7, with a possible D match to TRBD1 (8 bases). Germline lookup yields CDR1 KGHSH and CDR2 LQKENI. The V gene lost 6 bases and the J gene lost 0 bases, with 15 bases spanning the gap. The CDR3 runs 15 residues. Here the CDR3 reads CASSPAGQASYEQYF. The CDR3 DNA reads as TGTGCCAGCTCCCCAGCGGGACAGGCCTCCTACGAGCAGTACTTC.

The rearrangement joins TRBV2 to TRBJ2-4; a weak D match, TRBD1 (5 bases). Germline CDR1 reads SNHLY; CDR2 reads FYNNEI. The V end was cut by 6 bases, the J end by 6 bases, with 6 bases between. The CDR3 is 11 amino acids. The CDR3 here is CASRDRNIQYF. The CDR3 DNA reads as TGTGCCAGCAGAGACAGAAACATTCAGTACTTC. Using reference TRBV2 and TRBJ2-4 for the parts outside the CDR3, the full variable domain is EPEVTQTPSHQVTQMGQEVILRCVPISNHLYFYWYRQILGQKVEFLVSFYNNEISEKSEIFDDQFSVERPDGSNFTLKIRSTKLEDSAMYFCASRDRNIQYFGAGTRLSVL.

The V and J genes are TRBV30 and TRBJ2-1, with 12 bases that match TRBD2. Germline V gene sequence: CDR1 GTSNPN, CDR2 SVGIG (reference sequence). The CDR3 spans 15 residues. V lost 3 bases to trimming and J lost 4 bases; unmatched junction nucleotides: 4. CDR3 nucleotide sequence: TGTGCCTGGAGGGAGGGACTAGCGGGTTACAATGAGCAGTTCTTC. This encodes CAWREGLAGYNEQFF.

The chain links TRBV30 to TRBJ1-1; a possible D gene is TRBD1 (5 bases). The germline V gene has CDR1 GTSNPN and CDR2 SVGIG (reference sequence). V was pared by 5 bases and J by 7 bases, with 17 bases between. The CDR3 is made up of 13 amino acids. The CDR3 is CAWDLRGVVEAFF. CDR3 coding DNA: TGTGCCTGGGACCTCCGGGGGGTGGTTGAAGCTTTCTTT.

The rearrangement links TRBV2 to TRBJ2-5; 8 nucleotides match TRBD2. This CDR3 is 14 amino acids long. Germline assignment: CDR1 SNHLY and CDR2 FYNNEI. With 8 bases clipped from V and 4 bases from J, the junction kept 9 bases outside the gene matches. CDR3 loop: CASRNGLAGETQYF. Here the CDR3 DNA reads TGTGCCAGCCGCAATGGGCTAGCGGGAGAGACCCAGTACTTC. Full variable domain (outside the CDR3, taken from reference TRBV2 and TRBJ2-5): EPEVTQTPSHQVTQMGQEVILRCVPISNHLYFYWYRQILGQKVEFLVSFYNNEISEKSEIFDDQFSVERPDGSNFTLKIRSTKLEDSAMYFCASRNGLAGETQYFGPGTRLLVL.

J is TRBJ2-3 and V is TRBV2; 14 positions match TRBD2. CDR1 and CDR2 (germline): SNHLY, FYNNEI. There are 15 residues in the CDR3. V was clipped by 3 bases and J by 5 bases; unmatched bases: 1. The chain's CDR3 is CASSEGLAGVDTQYF. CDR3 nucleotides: TGTGCCAGCAGTGAGGGACTAGCGGGGGTAGATACGCAGTATTTT.

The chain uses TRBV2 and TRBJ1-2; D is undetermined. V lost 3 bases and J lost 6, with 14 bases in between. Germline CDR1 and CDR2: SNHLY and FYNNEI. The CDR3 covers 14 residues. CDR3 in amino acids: CASSDYLSTDGYTF. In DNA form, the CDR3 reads TGTGCCAGCAGTGACTATCTTTCCACAGATGGCTACACCTTC.